This T cell receptor (beta chain) was found in a study of beta chain features in type 1 diabetes. The study, taken as a whole, reports: TCRB CDR3s from Type 1 diabetes patients were moderately but significantly shorter in all four CD4+ subsets.

CDR1 SGHTA and CDR2 FQGNSA come from the germline V gene. The CDR3 runs to 13 residues. V was pared by 6 bases and J by 3 bases, with 12 bases between. Expressed TCRB transcripts were sequenced, since all the RNA that had been isolated was reverse transcribed. The study sequenced naive, central memory and regulatory T cell samples to an average of around 3.4 million reads. Profiled with immunoSEQ multiplex PCR; TCRdb holds only in-frame clones, not every one. Here the sample spans 150,000 to 200,000 clones, roughly 8% being singletons. This clone was counted between two and nine times. The antigen remains undetermined.

Sequenced sample: central memory CD4+ T cells from blood. The chain couples TRBV7-2 to TRBJ2-7; the D is unclear. The sequence derives from a man younger than 35 with type 1 diabetes. CDR3 in DNA: TGTGCCAGCAGTCCAATTCCGGGCTACGAGCAGTACTTC. It codes for CASSPIPGYEQYF.